The following is a T cell receptor beta chain sequence with its context. As yet, its antigen is unknown. The sample belongs to a study of PD-L1 blockade in urothelial cancer. Study summary: Blood-derived samples held a median around 140,000 T cells. Broader study findings: Durable-benefit cases showed more tumor-associated blood clone expansion at 3 weeks.

Each PCR had synthetic TCR analog templates added to it as a spike-in. TCRdb's table, derived via immunoSEQ multiplex PCR, lists solely in-frame clones and lacks some. The sample includes some 100,000 clones, approximately 91% seen only once; the top ten take around 0.9%. The study enrolled patients with locally advanced or metastatic urothelial carcinoma. Germline trimming cut 4 bases from V and 0 bases from J; bases unmatched to any gene: 10. Germline V gene lookup returns CDR1 SGDLS and CDR2 YYNGEE. The CDR3 sequence is 20 residues long. The receptor was isolated from an elderly woman with urothelial cancer. J is TRBJ2-1 and V is TRBV9; the match to TRBD2 covers 16 bases. Sequencing used PBMCs, obtained around atezolizumab (anti-PD-L1) treatment. CDR3 loop: CASSLSGTSGRASSYNEQFF. The CDR3 nucleotides read TGTGCCAGCAGCCTATCCGGGACTAGCGGGAGGGCTAGCTCCTACAATGAGCAGTTCTTC.